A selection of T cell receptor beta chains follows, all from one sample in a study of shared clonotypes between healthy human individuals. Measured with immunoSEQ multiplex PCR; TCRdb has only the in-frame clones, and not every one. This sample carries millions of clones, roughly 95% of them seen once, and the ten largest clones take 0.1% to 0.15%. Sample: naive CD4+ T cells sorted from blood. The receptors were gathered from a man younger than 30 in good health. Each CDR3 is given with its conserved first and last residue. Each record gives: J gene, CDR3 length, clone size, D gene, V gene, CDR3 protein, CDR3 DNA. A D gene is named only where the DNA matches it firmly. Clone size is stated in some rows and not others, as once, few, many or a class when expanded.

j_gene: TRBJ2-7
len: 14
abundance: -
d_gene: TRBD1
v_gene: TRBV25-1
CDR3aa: CASRGQGTLYEQYF
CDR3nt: TGTGCCAGCAGGGGACAGGGCACTCTCTACGAGCAGTACTTC

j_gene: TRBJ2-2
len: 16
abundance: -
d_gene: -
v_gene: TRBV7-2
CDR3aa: CASSFFLGPNTGELFF
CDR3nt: TGTGCCAGCAGCTTTTTTTTAGGACCCAACACCGGGGAGCTGTTTTTT

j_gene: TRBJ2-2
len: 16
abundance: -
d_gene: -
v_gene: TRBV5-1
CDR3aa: CASSLGLATNTGELFF
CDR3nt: TGCGCCAGCAGCTTGGGTCTGGCTACGAACACCGGGGAGCTGTTTTTT

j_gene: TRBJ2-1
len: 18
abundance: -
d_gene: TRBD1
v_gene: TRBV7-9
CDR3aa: CASSLGETGQGAYNEQFF
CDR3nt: TGTGCCAGCAGCTTAGGGGAAACGGGACAGGGGGCCTACAATGAGCAGTTCTTC

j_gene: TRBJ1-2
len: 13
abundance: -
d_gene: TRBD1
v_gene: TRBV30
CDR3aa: CAWVGQGNYGYTF
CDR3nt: TGTGCCTGGGTGGGACAGGGTAACTATGGCTACACCTTC

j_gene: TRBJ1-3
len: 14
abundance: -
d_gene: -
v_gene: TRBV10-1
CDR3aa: CASSQGSSGNTIYF
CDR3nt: TGCGCCAGCTCACAGGGAAGCTCTGGAAACACCATATATTTT

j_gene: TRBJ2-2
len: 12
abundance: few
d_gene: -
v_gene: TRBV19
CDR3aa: CASSMISGELFF
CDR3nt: TGTGCCAGTAGTATGATCTCAGGGGAGCTGTTTTTT

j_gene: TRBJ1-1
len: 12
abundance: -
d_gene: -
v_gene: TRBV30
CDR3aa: CAWSVEDTEAFF
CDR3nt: TGTGCCTGGAGTGTGGAGGACACTGAAGCTTTCTTT

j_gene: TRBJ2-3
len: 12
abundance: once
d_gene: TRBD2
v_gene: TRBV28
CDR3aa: CASSDGTTAQYF
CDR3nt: TGTGCCAGCAGTGACGGGACTACAGCGCAGTATTTT

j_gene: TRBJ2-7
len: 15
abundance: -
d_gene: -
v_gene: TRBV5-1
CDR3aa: CASSLGAGNSYEQYF
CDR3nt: TGCGCCAGCAGCTTGGGGGCTGGGAACTCCTACGAGCAGTACTTC

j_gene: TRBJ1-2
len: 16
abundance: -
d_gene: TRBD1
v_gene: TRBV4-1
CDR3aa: CASSQYLDRGLNGYTF
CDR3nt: TGCGCCAGCAGCCAATACTTGGACAGGGGTCTGAATGGCTACACCTTC

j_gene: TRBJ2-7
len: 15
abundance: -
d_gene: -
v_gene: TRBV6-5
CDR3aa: CASSLIGAGAYEQYF
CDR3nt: TGTGCCAGCAGCCTCATAGGAGCTGGGGCCTACGAGCAGTACTTC

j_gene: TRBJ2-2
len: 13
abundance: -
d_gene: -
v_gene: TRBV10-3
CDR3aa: CAISESMLGELFF
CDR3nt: TGTGCCATCAGTGAGTCGATGCTCGGGGAGCTGTTTTTT

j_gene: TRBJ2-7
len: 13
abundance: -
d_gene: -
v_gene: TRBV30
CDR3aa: CAWSVRPTGEQYF
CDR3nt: TGTGCCTGGAGTGTACGACCCACGGGCGAGCAGTACTTC

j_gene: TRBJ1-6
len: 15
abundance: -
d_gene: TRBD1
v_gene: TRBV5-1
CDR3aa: CASSLTGQGGSPLHF
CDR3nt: TGCGCCAGCAGCTTAACTGGACAGGGTGGATCACCCCTTCACTTT

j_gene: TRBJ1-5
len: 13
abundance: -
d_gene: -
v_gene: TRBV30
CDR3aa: CAWSSVGNQPQHF
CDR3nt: TGTGCCTGGAGTTCTGTGGGCAATCAGCCCCAGCATTTT

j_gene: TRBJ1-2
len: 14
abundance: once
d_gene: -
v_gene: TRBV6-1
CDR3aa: CASSPPVGGEGYTF
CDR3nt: TGTGCCAGCAGCCCACCCGTTGGGGGAGAAGGCTACACCTTC

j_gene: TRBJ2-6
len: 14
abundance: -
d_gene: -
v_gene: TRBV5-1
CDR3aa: CASSPAVAANVLTF
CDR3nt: TGCGCCAGCAGCCCCGCGGTAGCGGCCAACGTCCTGACTTTC

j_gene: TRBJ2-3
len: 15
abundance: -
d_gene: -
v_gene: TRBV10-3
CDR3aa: CAISVAGSTGDTQYF
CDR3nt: TGTGCCATCAGTGTTGCGGGCTCGACGGGAGATACGCAGTATTTT

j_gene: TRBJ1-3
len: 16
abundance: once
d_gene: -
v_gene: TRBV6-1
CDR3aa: CASSAGGLSSGNTIYF
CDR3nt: TGTGCCAGCAGTGCGGGGGGCCTTAGCTCTGGAAACACCATATATTTT

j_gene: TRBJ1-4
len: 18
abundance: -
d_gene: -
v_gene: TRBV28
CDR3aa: CASRSLQALDSTNEKLFF
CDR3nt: TGTGCCAGCAGGTCACTACAGGCGCTCGACTCAACTAATGAAAAACTGTTTTTT

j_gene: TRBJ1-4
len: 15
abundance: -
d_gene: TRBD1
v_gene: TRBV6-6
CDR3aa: CASLRRQGAHEKLFF
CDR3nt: TGTGCCAGCCTCAGGCGACAGGGGGCGCATGAAAAACTGTTTTTT